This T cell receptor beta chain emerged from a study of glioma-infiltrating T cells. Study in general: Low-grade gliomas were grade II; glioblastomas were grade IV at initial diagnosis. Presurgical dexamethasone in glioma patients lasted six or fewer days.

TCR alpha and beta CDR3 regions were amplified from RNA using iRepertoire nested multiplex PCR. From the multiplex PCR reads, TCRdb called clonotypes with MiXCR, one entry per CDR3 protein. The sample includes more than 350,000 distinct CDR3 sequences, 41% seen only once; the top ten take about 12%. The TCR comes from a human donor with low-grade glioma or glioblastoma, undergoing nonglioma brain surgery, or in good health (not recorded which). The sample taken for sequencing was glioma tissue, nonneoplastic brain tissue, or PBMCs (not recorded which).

CDR3 sequence: CASSLSHTSNQPQHF. CDR3 in DNA: TGTGCCAGCAGCTTAAGCCATACTAGCAATCAGCCCCAGCATTTT. The rearrangement uses TRBV7-8 and TRBJ1-5; D ambiguous. The V gene's germline CDR1 is SGHVS and CDR2 FQNEAQ. The CDR3 has 15 amino acids. Trimming stripped 2 bases from V and 0 bases from J, with 8 bases between.